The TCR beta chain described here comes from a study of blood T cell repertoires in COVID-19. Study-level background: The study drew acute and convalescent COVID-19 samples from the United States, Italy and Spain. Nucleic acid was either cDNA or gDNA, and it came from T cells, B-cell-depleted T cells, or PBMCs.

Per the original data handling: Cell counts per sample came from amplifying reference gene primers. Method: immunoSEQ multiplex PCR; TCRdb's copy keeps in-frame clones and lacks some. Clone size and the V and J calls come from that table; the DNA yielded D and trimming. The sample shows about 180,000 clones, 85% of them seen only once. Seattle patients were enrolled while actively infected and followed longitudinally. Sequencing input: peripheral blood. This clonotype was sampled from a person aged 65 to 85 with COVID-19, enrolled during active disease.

The CDR3 loop is CASSQGQGAASGGGTEAFF. In nucleotides, the CDR3 is TGTGCCAGCAGCCAGGGACAGGGGGCGGCATCAGGAGGAGGCACTGAAGCTTTCTTT. The chain links TRBV3-1 (or the pseudogene TRBV3-2) to TRBJ1-1; TRBD1 matches 12 bases. J gave up 4 bases and V 3 bases, and 15 bases lay outside the gene matches. The CDR3 totals 19 residues. From germline, CDR1 is LGHDT and CDR2 YNNKEL (reference sequence).